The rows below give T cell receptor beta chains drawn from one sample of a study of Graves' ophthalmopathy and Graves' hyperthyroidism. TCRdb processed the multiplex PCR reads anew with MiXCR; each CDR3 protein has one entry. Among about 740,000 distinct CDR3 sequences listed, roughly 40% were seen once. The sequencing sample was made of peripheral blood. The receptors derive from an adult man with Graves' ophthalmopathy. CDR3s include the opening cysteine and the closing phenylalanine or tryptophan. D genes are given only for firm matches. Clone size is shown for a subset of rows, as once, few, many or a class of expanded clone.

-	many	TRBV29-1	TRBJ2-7	CSVVDNTYEQYF	TGCAGCGTTGTGGACAACACCTACGAGCAGTACTTC
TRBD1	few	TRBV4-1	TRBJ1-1	CASSRQGEGASNTEAFF	TGCGCCAGCAGCCGGCAAGGTGAGGGGGCTTCGAACACTGAAGCTTTCTTT
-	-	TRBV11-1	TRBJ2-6	CASSRTREQRFSGANVLTF	TGTGCCAGCAGTCGGACCCGGGAACAGAGATTCTCTGGGGCCAACGTCCTGACTTTC
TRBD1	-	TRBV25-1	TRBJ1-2	CASSVTGTGVNGYTF	TGTGCCAGCAGTGTCACCGGGACAGGGGTGAATGGCTACACCTTC
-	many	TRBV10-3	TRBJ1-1	CACRDNMNTEAFF	TGTGCCTGCCGGGACAACATGAACACTGAAGCTTTCTTT
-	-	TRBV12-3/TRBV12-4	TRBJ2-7	CASIPRDGRFYEQYF	TGTGCCAGCATTCCCCGGGACGGTCGGTTCTACGAGCAGTACTTC
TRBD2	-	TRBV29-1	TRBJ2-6	CSATSREGGANVLTF	TGCAGCGCGACGAGTCGGGAGGGTGGGGCCAACGTCCTGACTTTC
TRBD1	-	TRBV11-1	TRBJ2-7	CASSPGQGDEQCF	TGTGCCAGCTCACCGGGACAGGGGGACGAGCAGTGCTTC
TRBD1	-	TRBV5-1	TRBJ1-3	CASSREVATGQPGNTIYF	TGCGCCAGCAGCCGAGAGGTTGCAACGGGACAGCCTGGAAACACCATATATTTT
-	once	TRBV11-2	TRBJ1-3	CASSWGLVDSGNTIYF	TGTGCCAGCAGCTGGGGTTTAGTCGACTCTGGAAACACCATATATTTT
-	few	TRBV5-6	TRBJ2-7	CASSLEGQGGYEQYF	TGTGCCAGCAGCTTGGAGGGGCAGGGGGGCTACGAGCAGTACTTC
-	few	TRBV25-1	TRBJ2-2	CASSLEGIGTGELFF	TGTGCCAGCAGTTTAGAGGGCATTGGTACCGGGGAGCTGTTTTTT
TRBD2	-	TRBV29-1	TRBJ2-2	CSGGGGDGSNTGELFF	TGCAGCGGCGGGGGGGGGGACGGATCGAACACCGGGGAGCTGTTTTTT
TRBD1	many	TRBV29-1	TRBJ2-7	CSVLPQGAREQYF	TGCAGCGTTCTACCACAGGGGGCGAGGGAGCAGTACTTC
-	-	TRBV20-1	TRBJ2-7	CSARPSRPDSSYEQYF	TGCAGTGCTAGACCCTCCCGCCCAGACAGTTCCTACGAGCAGTACTTC
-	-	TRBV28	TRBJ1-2	CASSLKSNYGYTF	TGTGCCAGCAGTTTAAAATCCAACTATGGCTACACCTTC
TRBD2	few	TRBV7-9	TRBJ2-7	CASSRGGASYEQYF	TGTGCCAGCAGCCGGGGGGGGGCCAGTTACGAGCAGTACTTC
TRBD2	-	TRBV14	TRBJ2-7	CASSQVGLAGSYGQYF	TGTGCCAGCAGCCAAGTGGGGCTAGCGGGTTCCTACGGGCAGTACTTC
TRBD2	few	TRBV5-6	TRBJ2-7	CASRPSGSYEQYF	TGTGCCAGCCGCCCTAGCGGGAGCTACGAGCAGTACTTC
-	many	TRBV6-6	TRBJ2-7	CATTRDKYEQYF	TGTGCCACCACACGGGACAAGTACGAGCAGTACTTC
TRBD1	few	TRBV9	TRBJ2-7	CASSDPDRAAYEQYF	TGTGCCAGCAGCGACCCAGACAGGGCGGCCTACGAGCAGTACTTC
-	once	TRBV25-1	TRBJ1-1	CASSGLRAGTEAFF	TGTGCCAGCAGTGGCCTCAGGGCGGGAACTGAAGCTTTCTTT
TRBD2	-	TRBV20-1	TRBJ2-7	CSATPAGSSYEQYF	TGCAGTGCTACCCCAGCGGGAAGCTCCTACGAGCAGTACTTC
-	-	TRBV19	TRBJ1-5	CASSSRPPAQVSNQPQHF	TGTGCCAGTAGCTCACGGCCCCCTGCGCAAGTTAGCAATCAGCCCCAGCATTTT
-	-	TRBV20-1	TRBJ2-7	CSARVGTTSYEQYF	TGCAGTGCTAGGGTAGGGACGACGAGCTACGAGCAGTACTTC
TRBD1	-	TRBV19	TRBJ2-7	CASSISQGATYEQYF	TGTGCCAGTAGTATCTCGCAGGGGGCTACCTACGAGCAGTACTTC
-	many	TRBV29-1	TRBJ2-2	CSVVRGVTGELFF	TGCAGCGTTGTGAGGGGAGTCACCGGGGAGCTGTTTTTT
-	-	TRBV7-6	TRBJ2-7	CAGEWDRAYEQYF	TGTGCCGGGGAGTGGGACCGGGCATACGAGCAGTACTTC
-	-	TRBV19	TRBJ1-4	CASSDRTSNEKLFF	TGTGCCAGTAGCGACAGGACTTCTAATGAAAAACTGTTTTTT
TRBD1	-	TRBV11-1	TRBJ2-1	CASSSGQGAGEQFF	TGTGCCAGCAGCTCGGGACAGGGGGCAGGTGAGCAGTTCTTC
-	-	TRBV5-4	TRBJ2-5	CASTLGGQKPSQETQYF	TGTGCCAGCACCTTGGGGGGACAGAAGCCGAGCCAAGAGACCCAGTACTTC
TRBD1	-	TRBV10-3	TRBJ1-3	CATRTGVFAGNTIYF	TGTGCCACCAGGACAGGAGTATTCGCTGGAAACACCATATATTTT
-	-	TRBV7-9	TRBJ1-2	CASSLSADYGYTF	TGTGCCAGCAGTTTATCGGCGGACTATGGCTACACCTTC
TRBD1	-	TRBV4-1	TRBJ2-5	CASSQGWGQTYQETQYF	TGCGCCAGCAGCCAAGGGTGGGGACAGACGTACCAAGAGACCCAGTACTTC
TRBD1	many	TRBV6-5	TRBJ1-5	CASRDRERGPQHF	TGTGCCAGCAGAGACAGGGAACGTGGACCCCAGCATTTT
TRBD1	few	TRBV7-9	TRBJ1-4	CASSFQGVTNEKLFF	TGTGCCAGCAGCTTCCAGGGGGTGACTAATGAAAAACTGTTTTTT
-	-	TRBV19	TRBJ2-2	CASSIGRPTGELFF	TGTGCCAGTAGTATTGGCAGGCCCACCGGGGAGCTGTTTTTT
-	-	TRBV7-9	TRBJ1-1	CASSFGGGVSEAFF	TGTGCCAGCAGCTTCGGAGGGGGGGTTTCTGAAGCTTTCTTT
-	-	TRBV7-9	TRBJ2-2	CASTRDKGQNTGELFF	TGTGCCAGCACCCGGGACAAGGGACAGAACACCGGGGAGCTGTTTTTT
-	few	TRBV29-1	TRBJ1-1	CSGKGANTEAFF	TGCAGCGGGAAGGGTGCAAACACTGAAGCTTTCTTT
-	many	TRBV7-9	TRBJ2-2	CASSPGSGELFF	TGTGCCAGCTCTCCAGGGTCCGGGGAGCTGTTTTTT
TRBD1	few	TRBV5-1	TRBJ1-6	CASSMGQSNSPLHF	TGCGCCAGCAGCATGGGACAGTCGAATTCACCCCTCCACTTT
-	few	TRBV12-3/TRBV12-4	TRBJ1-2	CASSFGQGSRYGYTF	TGTGCCAGCAGTTTTGGCCAGGGTAGTCGGTATGGCTACACCTTC
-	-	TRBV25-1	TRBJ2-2	CASSSGTENTGELFF	TGTGCCAGCAGTTCGGGGACCGAGAACACCGGGGAGCTGTTTTTT
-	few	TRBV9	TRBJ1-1	CASSPSPGGTEAFF	TGTGCCAGCAGCCCCTCACCGGGGGGCACTGAAGCTTTCTTT
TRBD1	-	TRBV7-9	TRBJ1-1	CASEGQGVNTEAFF	TGTGCCAGCGAGGGACAGGGGGTGAACACTGAAGCTTTCTTT
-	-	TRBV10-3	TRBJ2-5	CATSRLGTETQYF	TGTGCCACCTCAAGGCTAGGGACGGAGACCCAGTACTTC
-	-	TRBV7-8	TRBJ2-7	CASSLGTGRGYEQYF	TGTGCCAGCAGCCTCGGAACGGGTCGGGGTTACGAGCAGTACTTC
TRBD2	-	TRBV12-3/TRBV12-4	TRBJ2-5	CASSDSSGSQETQYF	TGTGCCAGCAGTGATTCTAGCGGGTCTCAAGAGACCCAGTACTTC
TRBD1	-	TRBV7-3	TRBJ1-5	CASTLPGDRSNQPQHF	TGTGCCAGCACCCTCCCCGGGGACAGGAGCAATCAGCCCCAGCATTTT
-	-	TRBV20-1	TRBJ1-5	CSARAPTGPAQPQHF	TGCAGTGCTAGAGCTCCCACAGGGCCGGCTCAGCCCCAGCATTTT
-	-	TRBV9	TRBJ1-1	CASSESGPSAEAFF	TGTGCCAGCAGCGAGTCAGGACCTTCTGCTGAAGCTTTCTTT
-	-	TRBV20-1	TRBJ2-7	CSASEVEVEEQYF	TGCAGTGCTAGTGAAGTTGAGGTCGAGGAGCAGTACTTC
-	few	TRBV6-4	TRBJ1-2	CASSPEGGGNYGYTF	TGTGCCAGCAGCCCGGAGGGGGGCGGTAACTATGGCTACACCTTC
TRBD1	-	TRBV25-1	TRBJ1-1	CASSYSFRGVVEAFF	TGTGCCAGCAGTTACTCCTTCAGGGGGGTGGTTGAAGCTTTCTTT
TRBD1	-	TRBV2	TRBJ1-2	CASSLRSGGNDYGYTF	TGTGCCAGCAGTCTAAGATCAGGGGGGAATGACTATGGCTACACCTTC
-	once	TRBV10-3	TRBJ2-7	CAISESGRTYEQYF	TGTGCCATCAGTGAGTCGGGCAGGACCTACGAGCAGTACTTC
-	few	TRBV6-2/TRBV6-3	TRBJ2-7	CASSSTTVYEQYF	TGTGCCAGCAGTTCGACGACTGTCTACGAGCAGTACTTC
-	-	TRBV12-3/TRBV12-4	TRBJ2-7	CASSDNLSYEQYF	TGTGCCAGCAGCGACAACCTCTCCTACGAGCAGTACTTC